This T cell receptor beta chain was retrieved from a study of cytomegalovirus exposure and HLA in healthy donors. Concerning this clone: The antigen remains undetermined.

Vbeta (60) and Jbeta (13) primers were used in the PCR. Assay used: immunoSEQ multiplex PCR; TCRdb lists only in-frame clones, some missing. In the table there are 210,000 or so clones, roughly 80% of which are singletons. Germline V gene sequence: CDR1 MNHNY, CDR2 SVGAGI (reference sequence). The CDR3 consists of 12 residues. Trimming took 9 bases from V and 6 from J; bases not matched to a gene: 5. Study-wide results and limits: One cluster of highly shared sequence variants probably arose as a sequencing artifact. As a later analysis revealed, the rate of TCR association differed by HLA locus, with DRB1 most and HLA-C fewest.

The rearrangement uses TRBV6-6 and TRBJ2-1, with TRBD1 matching 7 bases. The TCR sequence derives from a girl aged 2-10 years in good health and CMV-seronegative. The sequencing sample was made of PBMCs. CDR3: CASTGAANEQFF. The CDR3 DNA follows: TGTGCCAGTACAGGGGCCGCCAATGAGCAGTTCTTC.